This TCR beta chain was identified in a study of regulatory T cells in long-lasting Graves disease. The CDR3 length is 11 residues. With 8 bases removed from V and 7 bases from J, the gap between germline ends came to 11 bases. Germline CDR1 is MDHEN and CDR2 is SYDVKM. Time point denoted: newly diagnosed GD, antithyroid drugs for less than 3 months. Construction of the TCR library relied on RNA isolated from PBMCs. An endocrinology department located in Xi'an, China, was where the patients came from. This clonotype has just a few counts. Through Arm-PCR of CDR3 regions and iRepertoire HTBI primers, TCR beta libraries were built. TCRdb re-called the multiplex PCR reads through MiXCR, storing one row per CDR3 protein. The sample includes more than 450,000 distinct CDR3 sequences, more than 10% seen only once; the top ten take 8% to 10%. This same sample was also taken into another study, of T cells in Graves' hyperthyroidism and ophthalmopathy. From that paper: Clinical symptoms, serum thyroxine and TRAb, thyroid ultrasound and orbital computed tomography were used for the diagnoses. Blood held most thyroid clonotypes expanded above 0.001 frequency.

The starting material was peripheral blood mononuclear cells (PBMCs), obtained at new diagnosis, from a patient treated with antithyroid drugs. V usage is TRBV28 and J usage is TRBJ1-2; D call uncertain. This receptor was taken from a woman in her thirties with Graves disease. The CDR3 DNA reads TGTGCCAGCGGCTACGACTGTGGCTACACCTTC. It yields the protein CASGYDCGYTF.